This T cell receptor beta chain appears in the sequencing data of a study of control samples from healthy donors and cancer patients. This clone appeared once. The CDR3 spans 12 residues. V lost 9 bases to trimming and J lost 5 bases; unmatched junction nucleotides: 4. The germline V gene encodes CDR1 LNHDA and CDR2 SQIVND (reference sequence). TCRdb keeps only in-frame clones here, not all; method: immunoSEQ multiplex PCR. Found here are over 200,000 clones, roughly 82% of them singletons; the top ten hold about 14%. This TCR was sampled from a woman aged 55-69 years with lung cancer. J is TRBJ2-1 and V is TRBV19; 7 nucleotides align to TRBD1. Sequenced sample: PBMCs. CDR3 region: CASLDRDNEQFF. CDR3 in DNA: TGTGCCAGCCTAGACAGGGACAATGAGCAGTTCTTC.